The rows below give T cell receptor beta chains drawn from one sample of a study of shared clonotypes between healthy human individuals. Some clones are missing from TCRdb's copy, which holds only in-frame ones; the method was immunoSEQ multiplex PCR. The sample has about 2 million clones, 85% to 95% seen once; the top ten hold 1.2%. The sequenced sample consisted of naive CD8+ T cells sorted from blood. These receptors all come from a man in his late teens or twenties in good health. CDR3s include the opening cysteine and the closing phenylalanine or tryptophan. The D gene is left open where the match is weak. Where a row states a size, it is once, few, many or the class of an expanded clone; other rows omit it.

j_call,v_call,clone_size,d_call,cdr3_aa,cdr3_nt
TRBJ1-2,TRBV14,-,-,CASRVSGKPGYTF,TGTGCCAGCAGAGTTTCGGGGAAACCTGGCTACACCTTC
TRBJ1-5,TRBV6-1,once,-,CASSPSGGQQPQHF,TGTGCCAGCAGTCCCTCCGGGGGGCAGCAGCCCCAGCATTTT
TRBJ1-5,TRBV7-9,few,-,CASSLGNQPQHF,TGTGCCAGCAGCTTAGGCAATCAGCCCCAGCATTTT
TRBJ2-4,TRBV13,-,-,CASSARDSLAKNIQYF,TGTGCCAGCAGCGCCCGGGACTCTCTAGCCAAAAACATTCAGTACTTC
TRBJ2-5,TRBV2,-,-,CASSEALLPDQETQYF,TGTGCCAGCAGTGAAGCGCTTCTCCCCGACCAAGAGACCCAGTACTTC
TRBJ2-3,TRBV6-1,-,-,CASSEGSLTQYF,TGTGCCAGCAGTGAAGGATCCTTGACGCAGTATTTT
TRBJ2-7,TRBV11-2,-,-,CASSYAYEQYF,TGTGCCAGCAGCTACGCCTACGAGCAGTACTTC
TRBJ2-7,TRBV18,-,TRBD1,CASSLGQGSLVEQYF,TGTGCCAGCTCGCTGGGACAGGGTAGCCTAGTCGAGCAGTACTTC
TRBJ2-2,TRBV4-1,-,-,CASSQARRDSGELFF,TGCGCCAGCAGCCAAGCCCGGAGGGACTCCGGGGAGCTGTTTTTT
TRBJ2-7,TRBV5-1,-,TRBD1,CASSLATGGAPYEQYF,TGCGCCAGCAGCTTGGCCACAGGGGGCGCTCCCTACGAGCAGTACTTC
TRBJ2-5,TRBV7-8,-,TRBD2,CASSRGTGGLETQYF,TGTGCCAGCAGCCGGGGGACGGGGGGGCTGGAGACCCAGTACTTC
TRBJ2-7,TRBV7-9,-,-,CASSHSMGSSYEQYF,TGTGCCAGCAGCCACTCAATGGGTTCTTCCTACGAGCAGTACTTC
TRBJ2-7,TRBV5-6,-,-,CASFVFDNLYEQYF,TGTGCCAGCTTCGTCTTCGACAACCTCTACGAGCAGTACTTC
TRBJ1-5,TRBV7-6,-,-,CASSLLGSNQPQHF,TGTGCCAGCAGCTTACTGGGTAGCAATCAGCCCCAGCATTTT
TRBJ2-7,TRBV7-6,-,-,CASSLAQDSHEQYF,TGTGCCAGCAGCTTAGCGCAGGACAGCCACGAGCAGTACTTC
TRBJ2-2,TRBV4-1,once,-,CASSQVKGHTGELFF,TGCGCCAGCAGCCAAGTCAAGGGGCACACCGGGGAGCTGTTTTTT
TRBJ2-2,TRBV13,-,TRBD2,CASSSRTSGYTGELFF,TGTGCCAGCAGCTCCAGGACTAGCGGTTACACCGGGGAGCTGTTTTTT
TRBJ2-5,TRBV11-2,-,TRBD2,CASRPLLAGVQETQYF,TGTGCCAGCAGACCCCTACTAGCGGGGGTCCAAGAGACCCAGTACTTC
TRBJ2-1,TRBV30,-,-,CAWSSNGNEQFF,TGTGCCTGGAGTAGTAATGGCAATGAGCAGTTCTTC
TRBJ2-1,TRBV9,once,TRBD2,CASSVDFAGGPSYNEQFF,TGTGCCAGCAGCGTCGACTTTGCGGGAGGGCCTTCTTACAATGAGCAGTTCTTC
TRBJ1-3,TRBV19,-,-,CASSSGVGNTIYF,TGTGCCAGTAGCTCAGGGGTCGGAAACACCATATATTTT
TRBJ1-1,TRBV6-5,once,-,CASSYSGGGTEAFF,TGTGCCAGCAGTTACTCGGGAGGGGGAACTGAAGCTTTCTTT
TRBJ1-1,TRBV7-9,-,TRBD1,CASSPGQGATEAFF,TGTGCCAGCAGCCCCGGACAGGGGGCCACTGAAGCTTTCTTT
TRBJ2-1,TRBV5-5,-,-,CASSRDLQPPNEQFF,TGTGCCAGCAGCCGGGACTTGCAACCCCCCAATGAGCAGTTCTTC
TRBJ2-7,TRBV5-1,-,TRBD1,CASSPSDRTAYEQYF,TGCGCCAGCAGCCCCTCGGACAGGACCGCCTACGAGCAGTACTTC
TRBJ1-1,TRBV5-4,-,-,CASSLVPNTEAFF,TGTGCCAGCAGCTTGGTCCCGAACACTGAAGCTTTCTTT
TRBJ2-7,TRBV28,-,-,CASSLFRGAGEQYF,TGTGCCAGCAGTTTGTTTAGAGGGGCCGGCGAGCAGTACTTC
TRBJ2-3,TRBV29-1,-,TRBD2,CSVEDGLGSYSDTQYF,TGCAGCGTTGAAGATGGACTAGGGTCGTACTCAGATACGCAGTATTTT
TRBJ2-2,TRBV27,-,-,CASSSTRDLRPGELFF,TGTGCCAGCAGTTCCACTCGGGACCTCCGTCCAGGGGAGCTGTTTTTT
TRBJ2-1,TRBV9,-,-,CASSVEGSGAYNEQFF,TGTGCCAGCAGCGTAGAGGGAAGCGGAGCCTACAATGAGCAGTTCTTC
TRBJ2-7,TRBV10-3,-,TRBD2,CAISEIAGALTIDYEQYF,TGTGCCATCAGTGAAATAGCGGGAGCCCTAACGATTGATTACGAGCAGTACTTC
TRBJ1-3,TRBV25-1,-,-,CASSEGSSGNTIYF,TGTGCCAGCAGTGAGGGCAGCTCTGGAAACACCATATATTTT
TRBJ1-1,TRBV19,-,-,CASSGGDTTEAFF,TGTGCCAGTAGCGGGGGCGATACCACTGAAGCTTTCTTT
TRBJ1-2,TRBV7-9,-,-,CASSLGAERINYGYTF,TGTGCCAGCAGCTTAGGTGCGGAAAGGATAAACTATGGCTACACCTTC
TRBJ2-5,TRBV7-9,-,-,CASSLGQGSIDQETQYF,TGTGCCAGCAGCTTAGGGCAGGGCTCGATTGACCAAGAGACCCAGTACTTC
TRBJ1-2,TRBV13,-,-,CASSLREDGYTF,TGTGCCAGCAGCCTGAGGGAGGATGGCTACACCTTC
TRBJ2-7,TRBV27,-,-,CASSRDRGYYEQYF,TGTGCCAGCAGCAGGGACCGGGGGTACTACGAGCAGTACTTC
TRBJ2-7,TRBV2,few,TRBD1,CASWDRAHEQYF,TGTGCCAGCTGGGACAGGGCCCACGAGCAGTACTTC
TRBJ2-1,TRBV15,-,-,CATSRDIGYEQFF,TGTGCCACCAGCAGAGATATCGGTTATGAGCAGTTCTTC
TRBJ2-7,TRBV9,-,-,CASSEGGGGYEQYF,TGTGCCAGCAGCGAAGGAGGGGGCGGTTACGAGCAGTACTTC